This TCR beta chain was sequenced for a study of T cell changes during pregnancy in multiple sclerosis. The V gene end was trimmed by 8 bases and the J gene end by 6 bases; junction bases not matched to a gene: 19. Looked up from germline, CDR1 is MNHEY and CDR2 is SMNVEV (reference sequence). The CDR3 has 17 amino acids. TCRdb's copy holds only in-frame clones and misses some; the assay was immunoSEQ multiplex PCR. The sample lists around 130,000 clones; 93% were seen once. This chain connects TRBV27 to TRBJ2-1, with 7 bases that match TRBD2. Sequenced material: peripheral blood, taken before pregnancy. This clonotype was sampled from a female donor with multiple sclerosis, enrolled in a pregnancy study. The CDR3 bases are TGTGCCAGCTCCGAGCGGCGGGGGACGCTACGTGGCAATGAGCAGTTCTTC. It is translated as CASSERRGTLRGNEQFF.